This TCR beta chain came from a study of blood T cell repertoires in COVID-19. Study context: Acute and convalescent COVID-19 samples came from the United States, Italy and Spain. T cells, B-cell-depleted T cells, or PBMCs supplied cDNA or gDNA.

Data came from immunoSEQ multiplex PCR; TCRdb stores just in-frame clones and leaves some out. The sample shows about 51,000 clones, roughly 90% of them seen only once. The trim removed 2 bases at V and 6 bases at J, leaving 3 bases unmatched. The CDR3 runs 13 residues. The germline CDR1 and CDR2 sequences are MNHEY and SVGEGT. The sample taken for sequencing was peripheral blood. The chain uses TRBV6-2 or TRBV6-3 and TRBJ1-2; 7 bases are shared with TRBD1. The clonotype was recovered from a man in his sixties with acute or convalescent COVID-19. The CDR3: CASSYPTGNGYTF. In DNA, the CDR3 is TGTGCCAGCAGTTACCCGACAGGGAATGGCTACACCTTC.